The rows below give T cell receptor beta chains drawn from one sample of a study of T cell repertoires in cytomegalovirus infection. TCRdb redid the calling of the reads with MiXCR, one entry per CDR3 protein. The sample shows about 830,000 distinct CDR3 sequences, less than 35% of them seen only once. What these receptors recognize is not known. The material sequenced was cultured CD8+ T cells from PBMCs, taken from culture after CMV antigen stimulation. These receptors were taken from a human donor in good health (CMV status not recorded). Some clones in this sample may be carry-over from other donors' samples. Each CDR3 is given without its conserved first and last residue. Fields, in order: V gene, J gene, CDR3 protein.

TRBV12-3/TRBV12-4,TRBJ2-1,ASRWGFEQF
TRBV4-1,TRBJ1-2,ASSQDPANYGYT
TRBV7-2,TRBJ2-2,ASSLKTGGANTGELF
TRBV15,TRBJ2-3,ATSRHPAGTDTQY
TRBV11-2,TRBJ1-3,ASSLGPLTGGTGNTIY
TRBV19,TRBJ2-2,ASSGSQGSTGELF
TRBV7-2,TRBJ2-7,ASSWLAGDYYEQY
TRBV19,TRBJ1-5,ASSGWEGNNQPQH
TRBV4-2,TRBJ2-7,ASSQDPLAGYEQY
TRBV29-1,TRBJ1-1,SDYTGVNTEAF
TRBV6-1,TRBJ1-2,ASSEVLSSYGYT
TRBV27,TRBJ1-5,ASSLSGMRSGMPNQPQH
TRBV19,TRBJ2-2,ASSEVFTGELF
TRBV28,TRBJ1-4,ASSLGAPYTHNEKLF
TRBV7-9,TRBJ2-7,AGSGAASSYEQY
TRBV7-8,TRBJ1-5,ASSSPTGSNQPQH
TRBV7-9,TRBJ2-1,ASSARGGGDRYNEQF
TRBV5-1,TRBJ2-3,ASSFDPGPLTDTQY
TRBV3-1,TRBJ2-3,ASSQDYSVRATDADTQY
TRBV28,TRBJ1-2,ASSPTQYREVYGYT
TRBV7-9,TRBJ2-3,ASSTGTSFPDTQY
TRBV6-1,TRBJ1-1,ASSGSGTEAF
TRBV7-9,TRBJ1-2,ASSHPIRGRGEGYT
TRBV28,TRBJ1-1,ASSQSRGRGLLDEAF
TRBV10-3,TRBJ1-1,AIRDSQNTEAF
TRBV10-3,TRBJ2-7,AISLGGASSDEQY
TRBV10-3,TRBJ2-3,AISASEGTDTQY
TRBV7-9,TRBJ1-5,ASSLLAGTNQPQH
TRBV4-1,TRBJ2-7,ASSQEENRHYEQY
TRBV14,TRBJ1-2,ASSQDRITGDGYT
TRBV5-5,TRBJ1-4,ASSVMGNEKLF
TRBV7-6,TRBJ1-4,ASSISPRDNEEKLF
TRBV2,TRBJ1-5,ASSEDIYNQPQH
TRBV6-2/TRBV6-3,TRBJ1-5,ASSYGAQGRGNQPQH
TRBV19,TRBJ1-1,ASPPPTGGTEAF
TRBV27,TRBJ1-1,ASSSDREYTEAF
TRBV12-3/TRBV12-4,TRBJ1-5,ASSLRRRDGNQPQH
TRBV18,TRBJ2-7,ASSPPRGQQSYEQY
TRBV7-9,TRBJ1-2,ASSSLGGRPYGYT
TRBV7-8,TRBJ2-2,ASSFSTGTQNTGELF
TRBV4-1,TRBJ2-3,ASSPLPGQGPDTQY
TRBV24-1,TRBJ2-2,ATREGTGELF
TRBV15,TRBJ2-1,ATSRDRGRYNEQF
TRBV6-6,TRBJ2-7,ASSSSSGGLYEQY
TRBV7-9,TRBJ2-1,ASSSRTGGSSYNEQF
TRBV27,TRBJ2-1,ASSLGPPSPYNEQF